A single sample gave rise to the 5 T cell receptor beta chains below, sequenced in a study of breast tumors, draining lymph nodes, adjacent tissues. Axillary draining lymph nodes of breast cancer patients supplied the node samples. Using its own MiXCR run on the multiplex PCR reads, TCRdb lists one record per CDR3 protein. The table records 290,000 or so distinct CDR3 sequences, 30% to 35% of them present only once. Specimen: axillary lymph node tissue. Receptor source: a female donor with breast cancer. Some clones in this sample may be carry-over from other donors' samples.

The V gene is TRBV5-1, the J gene TRBJ2-5; weak D call: TRBD2 (5 bases). Germline CDR1 and CDR2: SGHRS and YFSETQ. There are 18 residues in the CDR3. The ends were cut back, 0 bases at V and 9 bases at J, with 27 bases in the middle. The CDR3 coding sequence is TGCGCCAGCAGCTTGGGGAGGACGGAGGATTATAGCAATCAGCCCCAGTACTTC. Its protein is CASSLGRTEDYSNQPQYF.

In DNA, the CDR3 is TGTGCCAGCAGTTACTTAAAGGGGGACACTGAAGCTTTCTTT. It yields the protein CASSYLKGDTEAFF. V is TRBV6-5 and J is TRBJ1-1, with a weak D call TRBD1 (6 bases). Germline V gene data show CDR1 as MNHEY and CDR2 as SVGAGI. The CDR3 sequence is 14 residues long. V was pared by 1 base and J by 3 bases, with 9 bases between.

For this clonotype: With a much larger clone just one base away, this may be a read error. The rearrangement uses TRBV12-3 or TRBV12-4 and TRBJ2-1; a weak D match, TRBD2 (5 bases). This CDR3 is 15 amino acids long. The V end was cut by 3 bases, the J end by 2 bases, with 11 bases between. The CDR3 DNA follows: TGTGCCAGCAGTTTCCAGCGGAGCCCCTACAATGAGCAGTTCTTC. This encodes CASSFQRSPYNEQFF.

This clonotype was picked up many times. The DNA for the CDR3 is TGTGCCAGCAGCTTACAGTCCGCTAGCCAGCCCCAGCATTTT. Translated: CASSLQSASQPQHF. V is TRBV7-8 and J is TRBJ1-5, with D uncertain. V was cut by 2 bases and J by 7 bases, with 12 bases left in between. The length of the CDR3 is 14 residues. Germline V gives CDR1 SGHVS, CDR2 FQNEAQ.

This clonotype was recorded many times. The chain is built from TRBV15 and TRBJ2-7; the D is unclear. Germline lookup yields CDR1 LNHNV and CDR2 YYDKDF (reference sequence). The CDR3 contains 17 residues. Trimming shortened V by 0 bases and J by 1 base, and 16 bases separated the two germline ends. The CDR3 bases are TGTGCCACCAGCAGAGAAAGGTTCAGGCTCGCTTCCTACGAGCAGTACTTC. Protein sequence: CATSRERFRLASYEQYF. The full variable domain, with the rest looked up from reference TRBV15 and TRBJ2-7, is DAMVIQNPRYQVTQFGKPVTLSCSQTLNHNVMYWYQQKSSQAPKLLFHYYDKDFNNEADTPDNFQSRRPNTSFCFLDIRSPGLGDTAMYLCATSRERFRLASYEQYFGPGTRLTVT.